A single sample is the source of the 3 T cell receptor beta chains below, sequenced in a study of OX40 agonist ivuxolimab in advanced cancers. This table comes from immunoSEQ multiplex PCR, and its TCRdb copy is limited to in-frame clones, with some not included. Of tens of thousands of clones in the sample, roughly 81% were seen once. The sample in question was CD4+ or CD8+ T cells sorted from blood, obtained in a trial of the OX40 agonist ivuxolimab. The receptors stem from an adult with an advanced solid tumor such as melanoma, head and neck, liver or kidney cancer.

The rearrangement links TRBV14 to TRBJ2-3; D may be TRBD1 (5 bases). Trimming pared 4 bases from V and 8 bases from J, leaving 7 bases between. CDR3 size: 11 residues. Per the germline V gene, CDR1 is SGHDN and CDR2 is FVKESK. CDR3 DNA: TGTGCCAGCAGCCTGCAGGGTACGCAGTATTTT. Encoded protein: CASSLQGTQYF.

The rearrangement links TRBV5-1 to TRBJ1-6; maybe TRBD1 (6 bases). The CDR3 totals 14 residues. The germline V gene has CDR1 SGHRS and CDR2 YFSETQ. The ends were cut back, 4 bases at V and 10 bases at J, with 15 bases in the middle. For the CDR3, the DNA is TGCGCCAGCAGCGAACAGGGTAGAAAGTCACCCCTCCACTTT. As protein: CASSEQGRKSPLHF. Drawing the rest from reference TRBV5-1 and TRBJ1-6, the complete variable domain is KAGVTQTPRYLIKTRGQQVTLSCSPISGHRSVSWYQQTPGQGLQFLFEYFSETQRNKGNFPGRFSGRQFSNSRSEMNVSTLELGDSALYLCASSEQGRKSPLHFGNGTRLTVT.

As concerns this clone: The sample holds other DNA sequences that translate to the same CDR3. The chain combines TRBV6-5 with TRBJ2-5, with D possibly matching TRBD1 (6 bases). The CDR3 is 14 residues long. In germline, CDR1 is MNHEY, CDR2 SVGAGI. Trimming took 0 bases from V and 2 from J, leaving 7 bases between them. The chain's CDR3 is CASSYSGGQETQYF. The CDR3 DNA is TGTGCCAGCAGTTACTCAGGGGGTCAAGAGACCCAGTACTTC.